The present TCR beta chain was sequenced within a study of Graves' ophthalmopathy and Graves' hyperthyroidism. Whole-study findings and limits: A 13-signature model separated ophthalmopathy from stable hyperthyroidism, about 88% sensitivity, 65% to 82% specificity.

Clinical symptoms and serum thyroxine were used for diagnosis; TRAb, thyroid ultrasound and orbital computed tomography were also relied on. The CDR3 spans 12 residues. CDR1 ENHRY and CDR2 SYGVKD come from the germline V gene. Amplification of the TCR beta CDR3 regions used RNA transcripts (as template). HTBI-primed first-round RT-PCR preceded second-round multiplex PCR. One entry per CDR3 protein, called by TCRdb with MiXCR from the multiplex PCR reads. This table holds 1 million to 1.3 million distinct CDR3 sequences, less than 45% found once. A note on this clonotype: Antigen: not known. The missing conserved phenylalanine or tryptophan at the end of this CDR3 makes a read error likely.

The clonotype was recovered from an adult man with Graves' hyperthyroidism. J is TRBJ1-5 and V is TRBV10-3; no definite D call. Sample: peripheral blood or thyroid tissue (not recorded which). CDR3 coding DNA: TGTGCCATCAGGGACCTCAATCAGCCTCAGCATCTT. This gives the protein CAIRDLNQPQHL.